These T cell receptor beta chains were read from a single sample in a study of graft-versus-host responses after intestinal transplantation. Their antigens are not known. The method was immunoSEQ multiplex PCR; TCRdb's version includes in-frame clones alone and lacks a portion of them. Here the sample spans tens of thousands of clones, just under 95% being singletons. This specimen was unstimulated CD8+ T cells sorted from spleen or lymph node cells, taken before intestinal transplant. The receptors here all came from a human donor who received an intestinal transplant. Both conserved end residues are part of each CDR3. The D gene is left open where the match is weak. A clone size is listed for some rows: how often the clone was seen (once, few, many), or a class if it is expanded.

abundance	v_gene	d_gene	j_gene	CDR3aa	CDR3nt
.	TRBV30	.	TRBJ2-3	CACPPSDAGTDTQYF	TGTGCCTGCCCCCCGAGCGACGCTGGCACAGATACGCAGTATTTT
once	TRBV13	TRBD1	TRBJ2-5	CASSPPLQGQETQYF	TGTGCCAGCAGCCCACCTCTTCAGGGACAGGAGACCCAGTACTTC
.	TRBV14	.	TRBJ1-2	CASSQIPTAPYGYTF	TGTGCCAGCAGCCAGATTCCGACAGCACCCTATGGCTACACCTTC
.	TRBV7-9	.	TRBJ2-7	CASSPGGGALYEQYF	TGTGCCAGCAGCCCCGGTGGGGGGGCCCTCTACGAGCAGTACTTC
.	TRBV19	TRBD2	TRBJ2-7	CASSIAAGPSYEQYF	TGTGCCAGTAGTATTGCAGCGGGACCATCGTACGAGCAGTACTTC
.	TRBV4-3	.	TRBJ2-1	CASSPTDIVSYNEQFF	TGCGCCAGCAGCCCAACCGACATCGTAAGCTACAATGAGCAGTTCTTC
once	TRBV7-6	.	TRBJ2-2	CASRPGSNTGELFF	TGTGCCAGCAGGCCGGGTTCGAACACCGGGGAGCTGTTTTTT
.	TRBV27	.	TRBJ2-7	CASSSIGGAPYEQYF	TGTGCCAGCAGTTCCATTGGGGGGGCTCCCTACGAGCAGTACTTC
.	TRBV5-4	.	TRBJ2-7	CASSSQGRSSYEQYF	TGTGCCAGCAGCTCACAGGGTCGGTCCTCCTACGAGCAGTACTTC
.	TRBV6-5	.	TRBJ1-1	CASSYTGEANTEAFF	TGTGCCAGCAGTTATACGGGGGAGGCCAACACTGAAGCTTTCTTT
once	TRBV28	TRBD1	TRBJ2-4	CASSATGTELAKNIQYF	TGTGCCAGCAGTGCAACCGGGACAGAGCTAGCCAAAAACATTCAGTACTTC
.	TRBV7-9	TRBD1	TRBJ2-7	CASSSTGGRYEQYF	TGTGCCAGCAGCTCAACAGGGGGTCGGTACGAGCAGTACTTC
.	TRBV27	.	TRBJ2-1	CASSSPFGGSSYNEQFF	TGTGCCAGCAGTTCGCCGTTTGGGGGGTCCTCCTACAATGAGCAGTTCTTC
.	TRBV15	.	TRBJ2-1	CATSAQRGYYNEQFF	TGTGCCACCAGCGCGCAAAGGGGATACTACAATGAGCAGTTCTTC
.	TRBV5-1	TRBD1	TRBJ1-1	CASSLGGQGYTRTEAFF	TGCGCCAGCAGCTTGGGGGGACAGGGATACACCAGGACTGAAGCTTTCTTT
.	TRBV7-9	.	TRBJ2-7	CASSLDGSYEQYF	TGTGCCAGCAGCTTAGACGGTTCCTACGAGCAGTACTTC
.	TRBV23-1	TRBD1	TRBJ1-6	CASRGTVNQPPLHF	TGCGCCAGCAGGGGGACAGTTAACCAGCCACCCCTCCACTTT
.	TRBV9	.	TRBJ1-1	CAQGGFQAFF	TGTGCCCAAGGAGGGTTTCAAGCTTTCTTT
.	TRBV19	.	TRBJ1-1	CASSIGGGTEAFF	TGTGCCAGTAGTATAGGTGGGGGGACTGAAGCTTTCTTT
.	TRBV21-1	.	TRBJ1-1	CASSKAGGYTEAFF	TGTGCCAGCAGCAAAGCGGGGGGGTACACTGAAGCTTTCTTT
.	TRBV5-6	TRBD2	TRBJ2-1	CASSLAGAGKYNEQFF	TGTGCCAGCAGCTTGGCCGGAGCGGGAAAGTACAATGAGCAGTTCTTC
.	TRBV28	.	TRBJ2-3	CASGSGFADTQYF	TGTGCCAGCGGCTCAGGTTTCGCAGATACGCAGTATTTT
few	TRBV7-9	.	TRBJ1-6	CASSHPEGKSTPYNSPLHF	TGTGCCAGCAGCCACCCCGAGGGCAAGTCGACTCCTTATAATTCACCCCTCCACTTT
.	TRBV27	.	TRBJ2-7	CASSLSASPNEQYF	TGTGCCAGCAGTTTATCGGCATCTCCGAACGAGCAGTACTTC
.	TRBV6-1	TRBD2	TRBJ2-7	CASSPSGSYEQYF	TGTGCCAGCAGCCCTAGCGGCTCCTACGAGCAGTACTTC
.	TRBV5-6	.	TRBJ1-2	CASSLEENYGYTF	TGTGCCAGCAGCTTGGAAGAGAACTATGGCTACACCTTC
.	TRBV29-1	TRBD1	TRBJ1-1	CSVPQGASNTEAFF	TGCAGCGTCCCACAGGGGGCTAGCAACACTGAAGCTTTCTTT
.	TRBV19	TRBD1	TRBJ1-1	CASSPLRQGFTEAFF	TGTGCCAGTAGTCCCCTCCGACAGGGCTTCACTGAAGCTTTCTTT
once	TRBV12-5	.	TRBJ2-7	CASAWGLTSYEQYF	TGTGCTAGTGCCTGGGGGCTAACTTCCTACGAGCAGTACTTC
.	TRBV4-2	.	TRBJ2-7	CASSPGGLSYEQYF	TGTGCCAGCAGCCCAGGGGGACTCTCCTACGAGCAGTACTTC
.	TRBV4-1	TRBD1	TRBJ1-6	CASSEGQNNSPLHF	TGCGCCAGCAGCGAGGGACAGAATAATTCACCCCTCCACTTT
.	TRBV7-9	.	TRBJ2-3	CASSFYTDTQYF	TGTGCCAGCAGCTTCTATACAGATACGCAGTATTTT
few	TRBV2	TRBD1	TRBJ2-1	CASSGPTGGNEQFF	TGTGCCAGCAGTGGTCCAACAGGGGGCAATGAGCAGTTCTTC
.	TRBV2	TRBD2	TRBJ2-1	CASRGTSGRALVDEQFF	TGTGCCAGCAGGGGTACTAGCGGGAGGGCCCTCGTCGATGAGCAGTTCTTC
.	TRBV7-9	.	TRBJ2-1	CARASGNEQFF	TGTGCCAGAGCTTCTGGTAATGAGCAGTTCTTC
.	TRBV11-2	.	TRBJ1-6	CASSSYSGIGSPLHF	TGTGCCAGCAGCTCCTACTCGGGGATCGGGTCACCCCTCCACTTT
.	TRBV5-1	.	TRBJ2-7	CASSLGQETHF	TGCGCCAGCAGCTTGGGACAGGAGACCCACTTC
.	TRBV4-1	.	TRBJ1-1	CASSQVRGMAEAFF	TGCGCCAGCAGCCAGGTTAGGGGGATGGCTGAAGCTTTCTTT
few	TRBV6-4	TRBD2	TRBJ2-1	CASSDSTSGSNEQFF	TGTGCCAGCAGTGACTCGACTAGCGGGAGCAATGAGCAGTTCTTC
.	TRBV27	.	TRBJ1-1	CASSWTAYTEAFF	TGTGCCAGCAGTTGGACAGCTTACACTGAAGCTTTCTTT
few	TRBV4-3	TRBD1	TRBJ1-4	CASSGGTGLNEKLFF	TGCGCCAGCAGCGGCGGGACAGGGCTTAATGAAAAACTGTTTTTT
.	TRBV19	.	TRBJ1-6	CASMQGISYNSPLHF	TGTGCCAGTATGCAGGGAATTTCCTATAATTCACCCCTCCACTTT
.	TRBV2	.	TRBJ2-7	CASSSGVPTYEQYF	TGTGCCAGCAGTTCAGGGGTGCCTACCTACGAGCAGTACTTC
.	TRBV7-2	.	TRBJ2-7	CASSFTHTLPYEQYF	TGTGCCAGCAGCTTTACCCATACGCTACCCTACGAGCAGTACTTC
.	TRBV15	TRBD2	TRBJ2-2	CAAAIGAGANTGELFF	TGTGCCGCCGCAATAGGAGCGGGAGCGAACACCGGGGAGCTGTTTTTT
.	TRBV4-1	.	TRBJ2-3	CASSQGGEGTDTQYF	TGCGCCAGCAGCCAAGGCGGGGAAGGCACAGATACGCAGTATTTT